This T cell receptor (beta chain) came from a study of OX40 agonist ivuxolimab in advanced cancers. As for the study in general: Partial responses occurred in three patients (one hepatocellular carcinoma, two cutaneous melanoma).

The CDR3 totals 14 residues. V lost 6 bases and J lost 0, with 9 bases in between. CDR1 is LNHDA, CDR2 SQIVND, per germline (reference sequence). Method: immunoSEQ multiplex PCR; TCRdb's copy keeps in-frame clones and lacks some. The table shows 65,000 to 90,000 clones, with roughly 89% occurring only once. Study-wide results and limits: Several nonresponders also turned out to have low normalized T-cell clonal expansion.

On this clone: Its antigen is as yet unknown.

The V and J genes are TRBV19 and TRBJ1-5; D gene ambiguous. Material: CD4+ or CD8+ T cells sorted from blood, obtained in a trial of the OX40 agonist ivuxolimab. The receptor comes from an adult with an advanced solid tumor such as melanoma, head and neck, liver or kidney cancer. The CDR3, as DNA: TGTGCCAGTAGAGACATTTATAGCAATCAGCCCCAGCATTTT. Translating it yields CASRDIYSNQPQHF.